The subject of this entry is one T cell receptor beta chain. No antigen is known for it. The read halts 3 residues ahead of the CDR3 end, with the missing end drawn from the germline J gene. These data are taken from a study of T cells in women clearing cervical HPV infection. In the study overall: For cases, blood was sampled a median approximately 150 days after lesion detection, interquartile range about 90 to 210 days. Study findings and constraints: CIN3+ cases had significantly higher TCR richness than controls; evenness did not differ. A classifier using richness and V gene abundances reached an AUC of approximately 0.79. TRBV6-7 abundance was lower in cases than controls (roughly 0.12% versus 0.15%).

Trimming cost V 0 bases and J 2 bases, with 19 bases left between them. CDR1 is DFQATT and CDR2 is SNEGSKA in the germline V gene (reference sequence). This CDR3 region has 17 residues. Sequencing was performed with immunoSEQ multiplex PCR; in TCRdb, only in-frame clones are kept and a portion is missing. The sample holds roughly 8,300 clones. The specimen was blood buffy coat. The receptor was derived from a woman between 18 and 69 years old with a cervical HPV16 infection that either progressed to CIN3+ or cleared (not recorded which). The rearrangement joins TRBV20-1 to TRBJ1-1, with a possible D match to TRBD1 (5 bases). Incomplete CDR3 DNA: TGCAGTGCTAGAGACAACTTCCTGGGACTTCATAACACTGAA. Its translation is CSARDNFLGLHNTE. The CDR3, in full, reads CSARDNFLGLHNTEAFF.